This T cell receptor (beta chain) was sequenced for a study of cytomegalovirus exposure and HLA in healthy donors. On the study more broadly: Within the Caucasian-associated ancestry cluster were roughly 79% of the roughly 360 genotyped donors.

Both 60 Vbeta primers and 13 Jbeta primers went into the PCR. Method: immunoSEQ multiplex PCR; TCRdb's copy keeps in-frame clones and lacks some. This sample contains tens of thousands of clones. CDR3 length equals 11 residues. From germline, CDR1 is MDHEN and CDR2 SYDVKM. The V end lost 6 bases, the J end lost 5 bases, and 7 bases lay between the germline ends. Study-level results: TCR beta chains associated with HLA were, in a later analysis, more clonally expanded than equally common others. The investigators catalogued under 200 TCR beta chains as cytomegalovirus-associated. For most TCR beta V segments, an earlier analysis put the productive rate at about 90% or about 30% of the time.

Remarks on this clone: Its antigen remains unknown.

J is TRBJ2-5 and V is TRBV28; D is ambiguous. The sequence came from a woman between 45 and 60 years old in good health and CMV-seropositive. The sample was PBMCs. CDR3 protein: CASSARETQYF. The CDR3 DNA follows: TGTGCCAGCAGCGCCCGGGAGACCCAGTACTTC.